The 3 T cell receptor beta chains below were found in one sample sequenced in a study of blood T cell repertoires in COVID-19. Sequenced by immunoSEQ multiplex PCR; TCRdb stores in-frame clones only, minus some. Of 80,000 to 100,000 clones listed, over 75% are singletons. The sequencing sample was made of peripheral blood. Receptor source: a human donor in a cohort sampled during active COVID-19.

The gene calls are TRBV29-1 and TRBJ2-1; D might be TRBD2 (6 bases). The V end lost 4 bases, the J end lost 2 bases, and 12 bases lay between the germline ends. The CDR3 contains 14 residues. Germline loops: CDR1 SQVTM, CDR2 ANQGSEA. CDR3 bases: TGCAGCGTTGCCCCGGGAGCCCCCTACAATGAGCAGTTCTTC. This gives the protein CSVAPGAPYNEQFF.

This sequence joins TRBV28 and TRBJ2-4, with 12 bases fitting TRBD2. The V segment lost 3 bases and the J segment 0 bases; nucleotides outside the gene matches: 12. The germline gives CDR1 MDHEN, CDR2 SYDVKM. The CDR3 runs 20 residues. CDR3 amino acids: CASSFLLAGGPQLAKNIQYF. DNA of the CDR3: TGTGCCAGCAGTTTCTTGCTAGCGGGAGGGCCCCAACTAGCCAAAAACATTCAGTACTTC.

The rearrangement links TRBV7-2 to TRBJ2-7, with D perhaps TRBD2 (5 bases). In germline, CDR1 is SGHTA, CDR2 FQGNSA. The CDR3 runs 14 residues. Trimming cost V 0 bases and J 4 bases, with 10 bases left between them. The CDR3 loop is CASSLAGVQYEQYF. CDR3 sequence (DNA): TGTGCCAGCAGCTTAGCGGGAGTACAGTACGAGCAGTACTTC.